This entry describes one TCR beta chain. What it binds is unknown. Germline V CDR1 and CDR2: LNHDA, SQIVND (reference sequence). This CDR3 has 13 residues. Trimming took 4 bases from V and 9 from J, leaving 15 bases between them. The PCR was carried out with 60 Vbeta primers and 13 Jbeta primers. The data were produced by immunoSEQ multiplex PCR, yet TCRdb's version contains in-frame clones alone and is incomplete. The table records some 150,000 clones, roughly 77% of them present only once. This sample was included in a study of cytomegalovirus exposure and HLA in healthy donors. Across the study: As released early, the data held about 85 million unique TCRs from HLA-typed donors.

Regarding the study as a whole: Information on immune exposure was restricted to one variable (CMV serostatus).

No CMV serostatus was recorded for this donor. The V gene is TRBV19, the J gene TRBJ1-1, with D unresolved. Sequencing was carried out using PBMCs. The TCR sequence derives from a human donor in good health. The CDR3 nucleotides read TGTGCCAGTAGTAGGCCTGGAGTCTCTAAAGCTTTCTTT. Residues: CASSRPGVSKAFF. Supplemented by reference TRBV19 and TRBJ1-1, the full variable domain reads DGGITQSPKYLFRKEGQNVTLSCEQNLNHDAMYWYRQDPGQGLRLIYYSQIVNDFQKGDIAEGYSVSREKKESFPLTVTSAQKNPTAFYLCASSRPGVSKAFFGQGTRLTVV.